Each of the 9 T cell receptor beta chains below was sequenced from the same sample in a study of cytomegalovirus exposure and HLA in healthy donors. 60 Vbeta and 13 Jbeta primers were used in PCR. The protocol was immunoSEQ multiplex PCR, while the TCRdb copy is restricted to in-frame clones and leaves out a portion. The sample lists some 150,000 clones; 80% to 90% were seen once. What was sequenced was PBMCs. The receptor source for this set is a woman aged 18 to 35 in good health and CMV-seropositive.

This chain uses TRBV5-6 with TRBJ2-7, with 10 positions matching TRBD1. The J segment lost 7 bases and the V segment lost 3 bases, leaving 7 bases of the junction unmatched. Germline CDR1 and CDR2: SGHDT and YYEEEE. The CDR3 loop spans 14 amino acids. The CDR3 is CASSSGTGVIEQYF. The CDR3 DNA reads as TGTGCCAGCAGCTCCGGGACAGGGGTAATTGAGCAGTACTTC.

This clone has a single count. This chain connects TRBV6-6 to TRBJ1-1; possible D gene TRBD1, 6 bases. The CDR3 contains 15 residues. Trimming took 5 bases from V and 0 from J, leaving 13 bases between them. Looked up from germline, CDR1 is MNHNY and CDR2 is SVGAGI (reference sequence). The DNA of the CDR3 is TGTGCCAGCAGTCCGACCGGGACACTGAACACTGAAGCTTTCTTT. This codes for CASSPTGTLNTEAFF.

The gene calls are TRBV6-5 and TRBJ1-2; perhaps TRBD1 as D (5 bases). Germline CDR1 and CDR2: MNHEY and SVGAGI. Trimming left V 6 bases short and J 5 bases short, with 16 bases between. The CDR3 totals 14 residues. The CDR3 here is CASRRDSFQYGYTF. DNA of the CDR3: TGTGCCAGCAGACGGGACTCTTTTCAGTATGGCTACACCTTC.

The chain recombines TRBV28 with TRBJ2-1; 8 bases are shared with TRBD2. The CDR3 has 16 amino acids. Germline V CDR1 and CDR2: MDHEN, SYDVKM. Germline trimming cut 4 bases from V and 6 bases from J; bases unmatched to any gene: 11. In DNA, the CDR3 is TGTGCCAGCAGTTCAGTGCTGACGGGGGGGCTCAATGAGCAGTTCTTC. Amino acid sequence: CASSSVLTGGLNEQFF. Together with reference TRBV28 and TRBJ2-1, the CDR3 gives the full variable domain: DVKVTQSSRYLVKRTGEKVFLECVQDMDHENMFWYRQDPGLGLRLIYFSYDVKMKEKGDIPEGYSVSREKKERFSLILESASTNQTSMYLCASSSVLTGGLNEQFFGPGTRLTVL.

The chain links TRBV19 to TRBJ1-2; 11 bases map to TRBD1. The V and J ends lost 2 bases and 6 bases, in that order; junction bases with no gene match: 2. The CDR3 is 14 amino acids. CDR1 LNHDA and CDR2 SQIVND come from the germline V gene (reference sequence). CDR3 in amino acids: CASSIRTGGDGYTF. CDR3 in DNA: TGTGCCAGTAGTATACGGACAGGGGGCGATGGCTACACCTTC.

The V gene is TRBV19, the J gene TRBJ1-2, with 10 bases that match TRBD1. The germline CDR1 and CDR2 sequences are LNHDA and SQIVND (reference sequence). Trimming removed 4 bases from V and 4 bases from J; junction bases left unmatched: 9. The CDR3 extends over 16 amino acids. The CDR3 DNA sequence: TGTGCCAGTAGTAGGGGACAGGGGTTGCCCTTCTATGGCTACACCTTC. Translated: CASSRGQGLPFYGYTF.

Only a few counts were recorded for this clone. The chain uses TRBV13 and TRBJ1-2, with a weak D call TRBD1 (6 bases). Trimming removed 5 bases from V and 0 bases from J, with 13 bases in between. Germline V lookup: CDR1 PRHDT, CDR2 FYEKMQ (reference sequence). CDR3 size: 15 residues. The CDR3 DNA reads TGTGCCAGCAGCCCTAGGGGGTATCCTAACTATGGCTACACCTTC. Its translation: CASSPRGYPNYGYTF. Variable domain in full (rest from reference TRBV13 and TRBJ1-2): AAGVIQSPRHLIKEKRETATLKCYPIPRHDTVYWYQQGPGQDPQFLISFYEKMQSDKGSIPDRFSAQQFSDYHSELNMSSLELGDSALYFCASSPRGYPNYGYTFGSGTRLTVV.

The rearrangement links TRBV7-2 to TRBJ2-2; 10 nucleotides match TRBD2. CDR1 SGHTA and CDR2 FQGNSA come from the germline V gene. The CDR3 contains 17 residues. V lost 6 bases and J lost 6; bases outside the gene matches: 13. The CDR3 loop is CASRLMIAGGGPGELFF. The CDR3 DNA sequence: TGTGCCAGCAGACTGATGATAGCGGGGGGAGGCCCCGGGGAGCTGTTTTTT.

This rearrangement joins TRBV5-8 to TRBJ1-5; TRBD1 aligns across 7 bases. Germline assignment: CDR1 SGHTS and CDR2 YDEGEE. CDR3 length: 14 residues. J was trimmed by 3 bases and V by 5 bases; bases with no gene match: 5. The CDR3 sequence is CASSQTGNNQPQHF. CDR3 coding DNA: TGTGCCAGCAGTCAGACAGGGAACAATCAGCCCCAGCATTTT.